These 6 T cell receptor beta chains were all obtained from the same sample, sequenced in a study of Graves' ophthalmopathy and Graves' hyperthyroidism. The authors amplified TCR beta CDR3 regions from RNA transcripts. Second-round multiplex PCR came after a first-round RT-PCR that employed HTBI primers. TCRdb reanalysed the multiplex PCR reads using MiXCR and keeps one entry per CDR3 protein. This table has about 220,000 distinct CDR3 sequences, 20% to 25% appearing once. The source material was peripheral blood. Receptors were obtained from a woman aged 50 to 65 with Graves' ophthalmopathy.

This clonotype was observed at least ten times. The rearrangement joins TRBV7-2 to TRBJ2-5; 8 bases align to TRBD1. The CDR3 runs 14 residues. Per the germline V gene, CDR1 is SGHTA and CDR2 is FQGNSA. V lost 5 bases, J lost 5 bases, and 7 bases stayed unmatched. In DNA, the CDR3 is TGTGCCAGCAGCGCCCCCGACAGGGGTGAGACCCAGTACTTC. As protein: CASSAPDRGETQYF.

This clonotype was picked up many times. This chain links TRBV2 with TRBJ2-2; 10 nucleotides agree with TRBD1. The CDR3 is 14 residues long. V was clipped by 7 bases and J by 4 bases; unmatched bases: 3. Germline V gene lookup returns CDR1 SNHLY and CDR2 FYNNEI. This chain's CDR3 is CASNGQGGTGELFF. CDR3 nucleotide sequence: TGTGCCAGCAATGGACAGGGGGGCACCGGGGAGCTGTTTTTT.

This chain uses TRBV7-9 with TRBJ1-5; 9 bases match TRBD1. V shed 7 bases, J shed 1 base, and the junction held 2 bases outside the gene matches. The CDR3 consists of 14 residues. Germline CDR1 is SEHNR and CDR2 is FQNEAQ (reference sequence). This chain's CDR3 is CASKTGGSNQPQHF. DNA for the CDR3: TGTGCCAGCAAAACAGGGGGCAGCAATCAGCCCCAGCATTTT.

CDR3 in DNA: TGCGCCAGCAGCCGGTCTAGCGGGAGAGGTAACGAGCAGTACTTC. Translating gives CASSRSSGRGNEQYF. The rearrangement links TRBV5-1 to TRBJ2-7, with 10 positions matching TRBD2. V shed 4 bases, J shed 5 bases, and the junction held 9 bases outside the gene matches. The CDR3 consists of 15 residues. Germline loops: CDR1 SGHRS, CDR2 YFSETQ.

The chain uses TRBV6-1 and TRBJ1-5; maybe TRBD1 (5 bases). Germline V gene data show CDR1 as MNHNS and CDR2 as SASEGT. CDR3 length: 15 amino acids. The V gene lost 2 bases and the J gene lost 7 bases, with 15 bases spanning the gap. CDR3 DNA: TGTGCCAGCAGTGAATTTGGGGACCGTGGACAGCCCCAGCATTTT. It specifies CASSEFGDRGQPQHF.

Many counts were recorded for this clonotype. In DNA form, the CDR3 reads TGCGCCAGCAGCTTCCGGACGCCATGGGAGACCCAGTACTTC. It codes for CASSFRTPWETQYF. The rearrangement links TRBV5-1 to TRBJ2-5; D not resolved. The CDR3 runs to 14 residues. V dropped 2 bases and J dropped 5 bases, with 13 bases sitting between them. Per germline, CDR1 SGHRS and CDR2 YFSETQ.